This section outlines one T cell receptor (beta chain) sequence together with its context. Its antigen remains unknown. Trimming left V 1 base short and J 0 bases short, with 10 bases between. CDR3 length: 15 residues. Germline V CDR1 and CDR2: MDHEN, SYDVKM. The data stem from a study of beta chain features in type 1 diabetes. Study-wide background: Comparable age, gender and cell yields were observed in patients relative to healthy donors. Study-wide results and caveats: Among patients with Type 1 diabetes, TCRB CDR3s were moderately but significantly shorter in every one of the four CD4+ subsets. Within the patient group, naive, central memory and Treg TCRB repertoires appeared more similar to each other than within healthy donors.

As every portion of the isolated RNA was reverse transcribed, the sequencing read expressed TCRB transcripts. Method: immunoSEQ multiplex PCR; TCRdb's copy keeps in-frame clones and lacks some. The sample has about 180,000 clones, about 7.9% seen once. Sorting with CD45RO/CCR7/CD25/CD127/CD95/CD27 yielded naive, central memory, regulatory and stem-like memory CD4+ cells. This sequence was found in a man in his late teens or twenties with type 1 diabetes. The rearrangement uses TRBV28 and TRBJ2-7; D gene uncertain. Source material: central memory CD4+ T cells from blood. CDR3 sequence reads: CASSLSLTSSYEQYF. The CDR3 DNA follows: TGTGCCAGCAGTTTATCCCTCACGAGCTCCTACGAGCAGTACTTC.